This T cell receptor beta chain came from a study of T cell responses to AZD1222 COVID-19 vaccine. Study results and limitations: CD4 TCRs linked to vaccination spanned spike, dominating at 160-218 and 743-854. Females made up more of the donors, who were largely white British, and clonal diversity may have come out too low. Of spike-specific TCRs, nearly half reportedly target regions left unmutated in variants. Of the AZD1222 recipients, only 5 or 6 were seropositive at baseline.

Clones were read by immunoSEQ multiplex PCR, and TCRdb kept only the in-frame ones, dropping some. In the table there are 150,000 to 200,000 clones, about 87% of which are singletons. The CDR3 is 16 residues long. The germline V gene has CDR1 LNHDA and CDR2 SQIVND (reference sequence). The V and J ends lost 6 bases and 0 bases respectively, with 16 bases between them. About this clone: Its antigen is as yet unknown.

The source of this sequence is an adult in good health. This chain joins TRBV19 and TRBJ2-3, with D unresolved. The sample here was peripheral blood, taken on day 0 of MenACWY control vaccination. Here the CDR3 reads CASRHPGLRSTDTQYF. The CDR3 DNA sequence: TGTGCCAGTAGGCATCCGGGCTTGCGCAGCACAGATACGCAGTATTTT.